This T cell receptor beta chain was captured in a study of a mutant IDH1 vaccine in newly diagnosed glioma. Turning to the study itself: Treated patients were roughly 60% male, about 38% female, mean age roughly 39 years.

Sequencing was performed with immunoSEQ multiplex PCR; in TCRdb, only in-frame clones are kept and a portion is missing. The repertoire holds roughly 99,000 clones, with around nine tenths as singletons. Germline V gene sequence: CDR1 SEHNR, CDR2 FQNEAQ (reference sequence). CDR3 length: 16 amino acids. After removal of 1 base from V and 2 bases from J, the junction contained 2 bases not matched to a gene. As to time point: baseline, week 1 (first vaccination visit). Sample treatment: pre-vaccination baseline after standard-of-care therapy. Each tumor in the donors was a new WHO grade 3 or 4 astrocytoma, IDH1-mutant and ATRX-lost.

This rearrangement joins TRBV7-9 to TRBJ2-3; 11 bases are a match to TRBD2. The sequenced sample was PBMCs, obtained from a glioma patient treated with radiotherapy, temozolomide or both. The TCR sequence derives from a woman in her fifties or sixties with glioma. The DNA of the CDR3 is TGTGCCAGCAGCTTAGGGACTAGCGGGCCCACAGATACGCAGTATTTT. It specifies CASSLGTSGPTDTQYF.